One sample yielded the 29 T cell receptor beta chains listed below, sequenced in a study of T cells in localized non-small cell lung cancer. The protocol was immunoSEQ multiplex PCR, while the TCRdb copy is restricted to in-frame clones and leaves out a portion. This table has approximately 13,000 clones, roughly 89% appearing once. This specimen consisted of peripheral blood mononuclear cells, obtained before any cancer treatment. The receptors derive from a man aged 40-75 years with stage III lung adenocarcinoma.

V usage is TRBV6-5 and J usage is TRBJ1-2, with D perhaps matching TRBD1 (5 bases). The CDR3 has 12 amino acids. Germline V gene lookup returns CDR1 MNHEY and CDR2 SVGAGI. The germline V and J ends were trimmed by 6 bases and 4 bases, with 9 bases remaining between them. CDR3 amino acids: CASSGQGYGYTF. The CDR3 nucleotides read TGTGCCAGCAGCGGACAAGGCTATGGCTACACCTTC.

This clone was seen once. This chain uses TRBV5-6 with TRBJ2-1; D possibly corresponds to TRBD1 (6 bases). In germline, CDR1 is SGHDT, CDR2 YYEEEE. The CDR3 is 16 residues long. Trimming pared 2 bases from V and 2 bases from J, leaving 14 bases between. CDR3 coding DNA: TGTGCCAGCAGCTTAGGCCGGACAGTGACCTACAATGAGCAGTTCTTC. Translated: CASSLGRTVTYNEQFF.

CDR3 region: CASTIFKTGTTSYEQYF. DNA for the CDR3: TGTGCCAGCACCATTTTCAAGACAGGCACGACCTCCTACGAGCAGTACTTC. The V gene is TRBV7-2, the J gene TRBJ2-7; a weak D match, TRBD1 (6 bases). Germline V lookup: CDR1 SGHTA, CDR2 FQGNSA. V lost 7 bases and J 0 bases, leaving 22 bases between the germline ends. There are 17 residues in the CDR3.

The gene calls are TRBV7-9 and TRBJ2-1; D could derive from TRBD1 or TRBD2 (5 bases each). There are 11 residues in the CDR3. V was shortened by 2 bases and J by 12 bases, with 8 bases between the two germline ends. Germline CDR1 is SEHNR and CDR2 is FQNEAQ (reference sequence). The CDR3 region has the DNA TGTGCCAGCAGCTTACGGGGCGGGCAGTTCTTC. The encoded protein is CASSLRGGQFF.

This chain connects TRBV30 to TRBJ2-6, with D perhaps TRBD1 (5 bases). The CDR3 covers 14 residues. Germline CDR1 GTSNPN, CDR2 SVGIG (reference sequence). V was clipped by 8 bases and J by 4 bases, with 15 bases between them. CDR3 coding DNA: TGTGCCGGGGCCCTCGGGTCCGGGGCCAACGTCCTGACTTTC. Protein: CAGALGSGANVLTF.

The rearrangement joins TRBV6-4 to TRBJ2-2, with TRBD1 matching over 8 bases. With 3 bases clipped from V and 7 bases from J, the junction kept 7 bases outside the gene matches. Germline V gene lookup returns CDR1 MRHNA and CDR2 SNTAGT. The CDR3 has 15 residues. The CDR3 sequence is CASSEAGQGHGELFF. CDR3 DNA sequence: TGTGCCAGCAGTGAAGCTGGACAGGGCCACGGGGAGCTGTTTTTT.

The chain carries TRBV9 and TRBJ2-3, with 8 bases aligning to TRBD2. CDR1 and CDR2 from the germline V gene are SGDLS and YYNGEE. J gave up 0 bases and V 1 base, and 10 bases lay outside the gene matches. This CDR3 region has 18 residues. CDR3 DNA: TGTGCCAGCAGCGTAAGTTCCTCTGGCGGGAGGAGCACAGATACGCAGTATTTT. It is translated as CASSVSSSGGRSTDTQYF.

The V call is TRBV19, the J call TRBJ2-7; the D is unclear. CDR1 and CDR2 (germline): LNHDA, SQIVND (reference sequence). The length of the CDR3 is 14 residues. V lost 7 bases, J lost 0 bases, and 13 bases lay in between. This chain's CDR3 is CASTPSHSSYEQYF. CDR3 bases: TGTGCCAGTACCCCCAGTCACAGCTCCTACGAGCAGTACTTC. Combining the CDR3 with reference TRBV19 and TRBJ2-7 gives the whole variable domain DGGITQSPKYLFRKEGQNVTLSCEQNLNHDAMYWYRQDPGQGLRLIYYSQIVNDFQKGDIAEGYSVSREKKESFPLTVTSAQKNPTAFYLCASTPSHSSYEQYFGPGTRLTVT.

Only a few counts were recorded for this clone. The rearrangement links TRBV6-4 to TRBJ2-3, with 11 bases that match TRBD2. Trimming removed 0 bases from V and 3 bases from J; junction bases left unmatched: 2. The CDR3 has 16 amino acids. CDR1 is MRHNA and CDR2 is SNTAGT in the germline V gene. In DNA form, the CDR3 reads TGTGCCAGCAGTGACTCGACTAGCGGGGATACAGATACGCAGTATTTT. Translated, it gives CASSDSTSGDTDTQYF.

The chain has TRBV5-4 and TRBJ1-1; D perhaps matches TRBD1 (5 bases). CDR3 length: 14 amino acids. Germline-derived CDR1 and CDR2 are SGHNT and YYREEE (reference sequence). V lost 0 bases to trimming and J lost 3 bases, with 9 bases between them. In nucleotides, the CDR3 is TGTGCCAGCAGCTTGGACGGGACCTACACTGAAGCTTTCTTT. This translates into CASSLDGTYTEAFF.

The chain uses TRBV6-6 and TRBJ2-7; D ambiguous. This CDR3 has 14 amino acids. V lost 3 bases, J lost 0 bases, and 9 bases lay in between. CDR1 is MNHNY and CDR2 is SVGAGI in the germline V gene (reference sequence). CDR3 region: CASSYLVNSYEQYF. DNA of the CDR3: TGTGCCAGCAGTTATCTAGTTAACTCCTACGAGCAGTACTTC.

The rearrangement joins TRBV28 to TRBJ2-7; 10 bases match TRBD2. The CDR3 extends over 14 amino acids. Germline V CDR1 and CDR2: MDHEN, SYDVKM. V trimming: 5 bases; J trimming: 5 bases; junction bases outside the gene matches: 6. CDR3 coding DNA: TGTGCCAGCAGTATGAGCGGGAGGGCCGACGAGCAGTACTTC. The encoded protein is CASSMSGRADEQYF.

The chain joins TRBV4-1 to TRBJ2-1, with D possibly being TRBD2 (5 bases). The CDR3 extends over 16 amino acids. Trimming cost V 2 bases and J 0 bases, with 11 bases left between them. Germline CDR1 MGHRA, CDR2 YSYEKL. CDR3 residues: CASSQRVGSSYNEQFF. CDR3 sequence (DNA): TGCGCCAGCAGCCAACGGGTAGGGAGCTCCTACAATGAGCAGTTCTTC.

The rearrangement uses TRBV4-1 and TRBJ1-5; 8 nucleotides agree with TRBD1. Germline V gene data show CDR1 as MGHRA and CDR2 as YSYEKL. This CDR3 has 18 amino acids. Unmatched junction bases numbered 14, after V lost 4 bases and J lost 3 bases. The CDR3 nucleotides read TGCGCCAGCAGCCGGAACCCCGGGACAGGCGAGTTCAATCAGCCCCAGCATTTT. Amino acid sequence: CASSRNPGTGEFNQPQHF.

The CDR3 DNA sequence: TGCAGCGTTCATCTGGGCAGGGTGTATGGCTACACCTTC. Its translation is CSVHLGRVYGYTF. The V gene is TRBV29-1, the J gene TRBJ1-2; TRBD1 might be the D (5 bases). Germline CDR1 and CDR2: SQVTM and ANQGSEA. This CDR3 spans 13 amino acids. The V gene lost 5 bases and the J gene lost 5 bases, with 15 bases spanning the gap.

V is TRBV19 and J is TRBJ2-2; D not resolved. Between the trimmed V and J ends, which lost 4 bases and 6 bases, there was a span of 6 bases. This CDR3 has 12 amino acids. Germline V lookup: CDR1 LNHDA, CDR2 SQIVND (reference sequence). The CDR3 sequence: CASSTGAGELFF. The CDR3 bases are TGTGCCAGTAGTACAGGTGCCGGGGAGCTGTTTTTT.

This clone came up once. V is TRBV27 and J is TRBJ2-1; 9 bases are shared with TRBD2. The CDR3 loop spans 15 amino acids. J gave up 1 base and V 5 bases, and 3 bases lay outside the gene matches. CDR1 is MNHEY, CDR2 SMNVEV, per germline (reference sequence). CDR3 residues: CASSVGLASYNEQFF. The CDR3 DNA is TGTGCCAGCAGTGTGGGACTAGCATCCTACAATGAGCAGTTCTTC.

The V call is TRBV19, the J call TRBJ2-7; 8 bases align to TRBD1. The CDR3 sequence is 16 residues long. The germline V gene encodes CDR1 LNHDA and CDR2 SQIVND (reference sequence). V trimming: 1 base; J trimming: 1 base; junction bases outside the gene matches: 6. DNA of the CDR3: TGTGCCAGTAGTATAGTCGGGGGACAGGCATCCTACGAGCAGTACTTC. This translates into CASSIVGGQASYEQYF.

V usage is TRBV6-1 and J usage is TRBJ2-3; weak D call: TRBD2 (7 bases). Trimming shortened V by 3 bases and J by 2 bases, and 15 bases separated the two germline ends. This CDR3 has 16 residues. CDR1 MNHNS and CDR2 SASEGT come from the germline V gene. The CDR3 DNA follows: TGTGCCAGCAGTGAGATAGGGGGAGGGATCACAGATACGCAGTATTTT. Its protein product is CASSEIGGGITDTQYF.

The rearrangement uses TRBV18 and TRBJ2-5, with 9 bases matching TRBD2. Looked up from germline, CDR1 is KGHSH and CDR2 is LQKENI. V lost 2 bases, J lost 2 bases, and 3 bases stayed unmatched. The CDR3 covers 15 residues. The CDR3 loop is CASSPDAGGQETQYF. In DNA, the CDR3 is TGTGCCAGCTCACCAGATGCGGGAGGGCAAGAGACCCAGTACTTC.

This clone was found once. The rearrangement uses TRBV9 and TRBJ2-1; D assignment may be TRBD1 or TRBD2 (6 bases each). CDR1 and CDR2 from the germline V gene are SGDLS and YYNGEE. V was shortened by 0 bases and J by 9 bases, with 10 bases between the two germline ends. This CDR3 is built from 13 residues. The DNA for the CDR3 is TGTGCCAGCAGCGTAGGGGGGGCCAGTGAGCAGTTCTTC. Amino acid sequence: CASSVGGASEQFF.

V gene TRBV5-1 combines with J gene TRBJ2-6; no firm D call. CDR3 length equals 18 residues. The ends were cut back, 4 bases at V and 0 bases at J, with 17 bases in the middle. The germline V gene encodes CDR1 SGHRS and CDR2 YFSETQ. For the CDR3, the DNA is TGCGCCAGCAGCCGCTCCCCCGGATTGGGCTCTGGGGCCAACGTCCTGACTTTC. The encoded protein is CASSRSPGLGSGANVLTF.

The J gene is TRBJ2-7, the V gene TRBV6-5, with TRBD2 matching 7 bases. Germline CDR1 reads MNHEY; CDR2 reads SVGAGI. The CDR3 runs to 14 residues. V was clipped by 8 bases and J by 0 bases; unmatched bases: 7. In nucleotides, the CDR3 is TGTGCCAGCGGGACGGGAGGATCCTCCTACGAGCAGTACTTC. Translated, it gives CASGTGGSSYEQYF.

V gene TRBV28 combines with J gene TRBJ2-2; 7 bases map to TRBD1. The V and J ends lost 8 bases and 3 bases, in that order; junction bases with no gene match: 6. In germline, CDR1 is MDHEN, CDR2 SYDVKM. This CDR3 is 14 amino acids long. The CDR3 DNA is TGTGCCAGCCTCGGGACAGAATACACCGGGGAGCTGTTTTTT. Its protein is CASLGTEYTGELFF.

CDR3 sequence (DNA): TGTGCCAGCAGCGTATCTGGCGGGATTAGCACAGATACGCAGTATTTT. This sequence encodes CASSVSGGISTDTQYF. The chain carries TRBV9 and TRBJ2-3; tentative D call: TRBD2 (6 bases). The germline V gene encodes CDR1 SGDLS and CDR2 YYNGEE. This CDR3 spans 16 amino acids. V was cut by 1 base and J by 0 bases, with 12 bases left in between.

The rearrangement links TRBV7-9 to TRBJ2-5, with D hard to call. The length of the CDR3 is 12 residues. The V gene lost 0 bases and the J gene lost 3 bases, with 2 bases spanning the gap. The germline CDR1 and CDR2 sequences are SEHNR and FQNEAQ (reference sequence). As DNA, the CDR3 is TGTGCCAGCAGCTTAGCGGAAGAGACCCAGTACTTC. Protein product: CASSLAEETQYF.

The genes are TRBV28 and TRBJ2-1; D is ambiguous. Germline V gene lookup returns CDR1 MDHEN and CDR2 SYDVKM. There are 13 residues in the CDR3. V lost 3 bases and J 3 bases, leaving 6 bases between the germline ends. CDR3 loop: CASSLGSYNEQFF. DNA for the CDR3: TGTGCCAGCAGTTTGGGCAGCTACAATGAGCAGTTCTTC.

This clone has just a few counts. The rearrangement links TRBV6-1 to TRBJ1-5, with no clear D. The CDR3 is 13 amino acids. V was cut by 2 bases and J by 9 bases, with 11 bases left in between. The germline V gene encodes CDR1 MNHNS and CDR2 SASEGT. The CDR3 sequence is CASSESGVGPQHF. In DNA form, the CDR3 reads TGTGCCAGCAGTGAAAGCGGGGTAGGGCCCCAGCATTTT.

The V call is TRBV7-9, the J call TRBJ1-5, with a possible D match to TRBD1 (5 bases). The germline V and J ends were trimmed by 3 bases and 0 bases, with 12 bases remaining between them. Germline values: CDR1 SEHNR, CDR2 FQNEAQ (reference sequence). The CDR3 has 16 amino acids. In DNA, the CDR3 is TGTGCCAGCAGCTTTTCGGCAGGGTCTAGCAATCAGCCCCAGCATTTT. Translated: CASSFSAGSSNQPQHF. Looking up the rest from reference TRBV7-9 and TRBJ1-5 gives the full variable domain: DTGVSQNPRHKITKRGQNVTFRCDPISEHNRLYWYRQTLGQGPEFLTYFQNEAQLEKSRLLSDRFSAERPKGSFSTLEIQRTEQGDSAMYLCASSFSAGSSNQPQHFGDGTRLSIL.